This paragraph reports one TCR beta chain. Its antigen is unidentified. The data were taken from a study of CD8 T cells in ankylosing spondylitis. Germline V CDR1 and CDR2: SGHNT, YYREEE (reference sequence). This CDR3 has 15 residues. V shed 2 bases and J shed 4 bases, with 13 bases lying between them. Via MiXCR, TCRdb re-called the 5' RACE reads, giving one row per CDR3 protein. The data contain fewer than 450,000 distinct CDR3 sequences, roughly a sixth of them singletons. Study conclusions and caveats: There was a TCR beta motif, made of fewer than 10 highly homologous variants, that appeared characteristic of ankylosing spondylitis blood.

Material for sequencing was blood, either unsorted or a sorted T cell fraction (not recorded which). The source of this sequence is a male donor with ankylosing spondylitis. The chain is built from TRBV5-4 and TRBJ2-1, with D possibly matching TRBD1 (6 bases). CDR3: CASSFPDRLYNEQFF. Written as DNA, the CDR3 is TGTGCCAGCAGCTTTCCCGACAGGCTTTACAATGAGCAGTTCTTC.